The clone carrying this T cell receptor beta chain was counted a few times. CDR3 length: 16 amino acids. V trimming: 6 bases; J trimming: 7 bases; junction bases outside the gene matches: 17. From germline, CDR1 is LNHDA and CDR2 SQIVND (reference sequence). This entry is derived from a study of cytomegalovirus exposure and HLA in healthy donors. The PCR employed 60 Vbeta primers together with 13 Jbeta primers. Profiled with immunoSEQ multiplex PCR; TCRdb holds only in-frame clones, not every one. This sample has 120,000 to 150,000 clones, with about four fifths found just once. The donors were healthy bone marrow donors.

The specimen was PBMCs. The chain uses TRBV19 and TRBJ1-1; 7 nucleotides align to TRBD1. The sequence was obtained from a man between 35 and 55 years old in good health and CMV-seropositive. The CDR3 DNA follows: TGTGCCAGTAGCGAACGGACAGGTAGAGAGAGTTTTGAAGCTTTCTTT. Translating gives CASSERTGRESFEAFF.